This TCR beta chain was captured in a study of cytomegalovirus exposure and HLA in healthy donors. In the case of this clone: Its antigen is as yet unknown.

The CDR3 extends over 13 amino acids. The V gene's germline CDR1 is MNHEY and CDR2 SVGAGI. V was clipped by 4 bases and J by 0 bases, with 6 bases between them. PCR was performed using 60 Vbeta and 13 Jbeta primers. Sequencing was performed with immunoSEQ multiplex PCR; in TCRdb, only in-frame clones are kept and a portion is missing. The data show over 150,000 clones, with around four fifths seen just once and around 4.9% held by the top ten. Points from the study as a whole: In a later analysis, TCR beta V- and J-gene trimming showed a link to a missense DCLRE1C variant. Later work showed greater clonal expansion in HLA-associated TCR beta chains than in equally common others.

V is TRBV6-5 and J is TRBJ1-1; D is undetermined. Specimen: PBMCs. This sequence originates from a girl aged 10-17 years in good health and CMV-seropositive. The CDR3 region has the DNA TGTGCCAGCAGTTCAAACTTGAACACTGAAGCTTTCTTT. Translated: CASSSNLNTEAFF.